These T cell receptor beta chains were read from a single sample in a study of prognosis after radiotherapy for stage I lung cancer. TCRdb processed the multiplex PCR reads anew with MiXCR; each CDR3 protein has one entry. The sample records about 16,000 distinct CDR3 sequences, less than 55% being singletons. The sample was PBMCs, taken before or after stereotactic body radiation therapy (not recorded which). The receptors were gathered from a donor at least 50 years old with non-small cell lung cancer. The CDR3 runs from the conserved cysteine through the conserved F or W.

v_gene	j_gene	len	CDR3aa
TRBV6-2/TRBV6-3	TRBJ2-7	15	CASSHGQGFTYEQYF
TRBV28	TRBJ1-1	15	CASNIALGGVTEAFF
TRBV18	TRBJ1-5	16	CASSPDRSRGDQPQHF
TRBV6-1	TRBJ1-5	15	CASSEAGHSNQPQHF
TRBV6-2/TRBV6-3	TRBJ1-3	12	CASRGGFDTIYF
TRBV28	TRBJ2-2	13	CAISQRSGGELFF
TRBV6-2/TRBV6-3	TRBJ1-1	12	CASSVGGVEAFF
TRBV30	TRBJ1-1	13	CAWQGQANTEAFF
TRBV12-3/TRBV12-4	TRBJ1-1	13	CASRTGGETEAFF
TRBV7-2	TRBJ2-2	13	CASSFTTTGELFF
TRBV6-2/TRBV6-3	TRBJ2-4	15	CASSYSWDRENIQYF
TRBV6-1	TRBJ2-1	15	CASRLGTGFYNEQFF
TRBV30	TRBJ2-7	15	CAWSLIGGRVYEQYF
TRBV27	TRBJ2-1	15	CASSLSPTSVNEQFF
TRBV7-2	TRBJ1-2	14	CASSLRRQDGGYTF
TRBV28	TRBJ2-3	16	CASRLAGDSVRDTQYF
TRBV10-2	TRBJ1-4	15	CASRNTGLRNEKLFF
TRBV7-2	TRBJ2-5	20	CASSLDPSSSGGGVRETQYF
TRBV6-1	TRBJ2-4	15	CASSADFLAKNIQYF
TRBV20-1	TRBJ1-5	16	CSARRGTGGDNQPQHF
TRBV14	TRBJ2-6	17	CASSQLVPGSGANVLTF
TRBV4-2	TRBJ1-5	15	CASSQNGVGSQPQHF
TRBV12-3/TRBV12-4	TRBJ2-1	16	CASSLGLAGGPNEQFF
TRBV6-5	TRBJ2-3	14	CASSDSGGTYTQYF
TRBV5-1	TRBJ2-5	13	CASKGLGEETQYF
TRBV10-1	TRBJ1-3	14	CASSDGGIGNTIYF
TRBV5-6	TRBJ2-3	18	CASSPRRGRAASTDTQYF
TRBV3-1	TRBJ2-7	14	CASSLPGTRGEQYF
TRBV11-1	TRBJ1-1	12	CASSRAGSEAFF
TRBV20-1	TRBJ2-1	13	CSARADARREQFF
TRBV20-1	TRBJ2-1	12	CSASTVRNEQFF
TRBV6-1	TRBJ1-2	15	CASSEVDEGAHGYTF
TRBV3-1	TRBJ1-2	14	CASSLMGQSYGYTF
TRBV19	TRBJ1-5	12	CARQLTAEPQHF
TRBV5-1	TRBJ2-5	18	CASSLFPPTGINQETQYF
TRBV19	TRBJ2-6	16	CASRLASTYEANVPTF
TRBV14	TRBJ1-2	15	CASSQGTGNSYGYTF
TRBV20-1	TRBJ1-2	14	CSARGTGPNYGYTF
TRBV27	TRBJ2-2	16	CASSGVAGTNTGELFF
TRBV3-1	TRBJ2-5	16	CASIQDVRGAEETQYF